This T cell receptor beta chain was captured in a study of T cells in Graves' hyperthyroidism and ophthalmopathy. Study at large: Blood was drawn when the patient was first diagnosed and still untreated.

Lactation, pregnancy, other autoimmune disease or uncontrolled infection excluded patients. PBMCs were collected from a 10 ml volume of fresh peripheral blood. The germline gives CDR1 GTSNPN, CDR2 SVGIG (reference sequence). V lost 0 bases, J lost 4 bases, and 15 bases lay in between. The CDR3 spans 16 residues. This clonotype was recorded at least ten times. TCR beta CDR3 region amplification was performed from RNA transcripts. HTBI primers were the set used in a first-round RT-PCR of the TCR CDR3. MiXCR was run by TCRdb on the multiplex PCR reads, yielding one entry per CDR3 protein. Of roughly 400,000 distinct CDR3 sequences listed, more than 13% are singletons.

Sequenced sample: blood. This TCR derives from a man aged 50 to 59 with Graves' ophthalmopathy. The V and J genes are TRBV30 and TRBJ2-2, with unresolved D. The CDR3: CAWSVRRHKGTGELFF. CDR3 nucleotide sequence: TGTGCCTGGAGTGTACGGAGACACAAAGGCACCGGGGAGCTGTTTTTT. Complete variable domain (other parts from reference TRBV30 and TRBJ2-2): SQTIHQWPATLVQPVGSPLSLECTVEGTSNPNLYWYRQAAGRGLQLLFYSVGIGQISSEVPQNLSASRPQDRQFILSSKKLLLSDSGFYLCAWSVRRHKGTGELFFGEGSRLTVL.